The clone carrying this TCR beta chain was seen only a few times. These data originate in a study of T cell repertoires in cytomegalovirus infection. Turning to the study itself: Both CMV infection and a matching HLA type were indicated by public TCR beta signatures.

V dropped 6 bases and J dropped 0; count of bases not matched to a gene: 14. Per the germline V gene, CDR1 is SNHLY and CDR2 is FYNNEI. This CDR3 has 17 amino acids. TCRdb independently ran MiXCR on the reads; one entry per CDR3 protein. The top ten hold 12% of the sample, which has over 300,000 distinct CDR3 sequences, roughly 15% seen once. Source material: PBMCs. V gene TRBV2 combines with J gene TRBJ2-7; TRBD1 agrees at 7 bases. The clonotype was recovered from a human donor in good health (CMV status not recorded). Some clones in this sample may be carry-over from other donors' samples. CDR3 bases: TGTGCCAGCAGGAGGGGGTTGAGGCAGGGGGTCTCCTACGAGCAGTACTTC. This encodes CASRRGLRQGVSYEQYF.